The sample holds one count of the clone carrying this T cell receptor (beta chain). This record belongs to a study of control samples from healthy donors and cancer patients. Measured with immunoSEQ multiplex PCR; TCRdb has only the in-frame clones, and not every one. The sample contains fewer than 200,000 clones, about 90% of which appear only once. This clonotype was obtained from a woman aged 45-65 years in good health. Sequencing input: blood.

Here the CDR3 DNA reads TGTGCCAGCAGCCACTCCTTAGGGGGGTCCACCTCTGGAAACACCATATATTTT. Encoded protein: CASSHSLGGSTSGNTIYF. The J gene is TRBJ1-3, the V gene TRBV3-1 (or the pseudogene TRBV3-2); a possible D gene is TRBD1 (6 bases). This CDR3 region has 18 residues. The germline V gene encodes CDR1 LGHDT and CDR2 YNNKEL (reference sequence). V lost 3 bases and J 0 bases, leaving 18 bases between the germline ends.